The rows below give T cell receptor beta chains drawn from one sample of a study of identical twins. One entry per CDR3 protein results from TCRdb running MiXCR on the 5' RACE reads. The sample carries roughly 1,500,000 distinct CDR3 sequences, about 32% recorded once. What was sequenced was cord blood. Every receptor here comes from a newborn girl in good health. CDR3s leave out the opening cysteine and the closing phenylalanine or tryptophan. The order of the fields is V gene, CDR3 length, J gene, CDR3 protein.

V: TRBV3-1; length: 13; J: TRBJ2-7; CDR3: ASSPHRPAAYEQY
V: TRBV29-1; length: 12; J: TRBJ2-5; CDR3: SVDEAGPLETQY
V: TRBV2; length: 14; J: TRBJ2-1; CDR3: ASSVWDLPPPNEQF
V: TRBV5-5; length: 14; J: TRBJ1-6; CDR3: ASSPTAQGYNSPLH
V: TRBV6-1; length: 15; J: TRBJ1-1; CDR3: ASSERVGTGGWTEAF
V: TRBV11-2; length: 14; J: TRBJ2-3; CDR3: ASSRRLAANTDTQY
V: TRBV7-6; length: 14; J: TRBJ1-5; CDR3: ASSLQDRGPHQPQH
V: TRBV24-1; length: 13; J: TRBJ2-5; CDR3: ATSDPGQTQETQY
V: TRBV20-1; length: 12; J: TRBJ2-7; CDR3: SANLPTGGIWQY
V: TRBV12-5; length: 17; J: TRBJ2-3; CDR3: ASGLSETSGNLNTDTQY
V: TRBV20-1; length: 10; J: TRBJ1-1; CDR3: RGLIGDTEAF
V: TRBV20-1; length: 12; J: TRBJ2-3; CDR3: SARWRTVTDTQY
V: TRBV20-1; length: 10; J: TRBJ2-1; CDR3: SARDLRTEQF
V: TRBV25-1; length: 13; J: TRBJ1-6; CDR3: ASSERQGANSPLH
V: TRBV4-1; length: 15; J: TRBJ2-1; CDR3: ASSQGTSGGAYNEQF
V: TRBV12-3/TRBV12-4; length: 12; J: TRBJ1-4; CDR3: ASRYQDLNEKLF
V: TRBV4-2; length: 12; J: TRBJ1-1; CDR3: ASSQEGGIPEAF
V: TRBV7-2; length: 15; J: TRBJ2-1; CDR3: ASSSTSGGAAYNEQF
V: TRBV27; length: 13; J: TRBJ2-7; CDR3: ASSPRPDPMHEQY
V: TRBV29-1; length: 11; J: TRBJ2-7; CDR3: SVGHPITYEQY
V: TRBV29-1; length: 11; J: TRBJ2-5; CDR3: SVGRQPQETLY
V: TRBV18; length: 13; J: TRBJ2-3; CDR3: ASSPSTGKADTQY
V: TRBV20-1; length: 13; J: TRBJ1-5; CDR3: SARSWDGQNQPQH
V: TRBV29-1; length: 12; J: TRBJ2-1; CDR3: SVGTRLTYNEQF
V: TRBV20-1; length: 14; J: TRBJ2-5; CDR3: SAFNPGQGEKETQY
V: TRBV5-1; length: 13; J: TRBJ2-5; CDR3: ASSTPGRFQETQY
V: TRBV4-2; length: 18; J: TRBJ1-6; CDR3: ASSQDRAGGFTYRNSPLH
V: TRBV3-1; length: 13; J: TRBJ2-3; CDR3: ASSQEGAGGHTQY